The 16 T cell receptor beta chains reported below all come from one sample, sequenced in a study of cytotoxic CD8 clonotypes in ibrutinib-treated CLL. Clones were read by immunoSEQ multiplex PCR, and TCRdb kept only the in-frame ones, dropping some. The table lists a few hundred thousand clones, around four fifths of them singletons, with 5.5% to 8% in the top ten. Sample: PBMCs, taken before ibrutinib treatment. The receptors come from a human donor with chronic lymphocytic leukemia.

The rearrangement joins TRBV19 to TRBJ2-4, with 7 nucleotides matching TRBD1. The CDR3 loop spans 15 amino acids. Trimming cost V 5 bases and J 3 bases; bases outside gene matches: 7. Looked up from germline, CDR1 is LNHDA and CDR2 is SQIVND (reference sequence). DNA of the CDR3: TGTGCCAGTAGTGTGACGGGACAGAACAAAAACATTCAGTACTTC. Its translation is CASSVTGQNKNIQYF.

V is TRBV19 and J is TRBJ2-7, with D possibly being TRBD2 (6 bases). Germline values: CDR1 LNHDA, CDR2 SQIVND (reference sequence). Trimming shortened V by 6 bases and J by 2 bases, and 8 bases separated the two germline ends. This CDR3 contains 12 residues. This CDR3 is CASRGGPYEQYF. The CDR3 DNA is TGTGCCAGTAGGGGGGGACCCTACGAGCAGTACTTC.

This clone is a singleton in its sample. V usage is TRBV7-6 and J usage is TRBJ2-4; the match to TRBD2 covers 7 bases. This CDR3 has 18 amino acids. Germline CDR1 is SGHVS and CDR2 is FNYEAQ. The V gene end was trimmed by 1 base and the J gene end by 0 bases; junction bases not matched to a gene: 9. This CDR3 reads CASSLEVFGGVAKNIQYF. The DNA for the CDR3 is TGTGCCAGCAGCTTAGAAGTTTTTGGGGGGGTAGCCAAAAACATTCAGTACTTC.

This clone is a singleton in its sample. The rearrangement links TRBV2 to TRBJ1-2; D unclear. Between the trimmed V and J ends, which lost 1 base and 4 bases, there was a span of 4 bases. This CDR3 has 12 residues. Germline CDR1 and CDR2: SNHLY and FYNNEI. In DNA form, the CDR3 reads TGTGCCAGCAGTGAAGAGCCCTATGGCTACACCTTC. Its protein is CASSEEPYGYTF.

V is TRBV4-3 and J is TRBJ1-3; no definite D call. Deletions cut 0 bases from V and 9 bases from J, with 18 bases between. The V gene's germline CDR1 is LGHNA and CDR2 YSLEER. The CDR3 runs 16 residues. The CDR3 DNA is TGCGCCAGCAGCCAAGATGCACAGCCCGTACCTACCACCATATATTTT. Amino acid sequence: CASSQDAQPVPTTIYF.

CDR3 sequence: CASHPGTLRGNTIYF. The CDR3 DNA sequence: TGTGCCAGCCACCCGGGGACATTAAGAGGAAACACCATATATTTT. The V call is TRBV19, the J call TRBJ1-3, with TRBD1 as a possible D gene (6 bases). The germline CDR1 and CDR2 sequences are LNHDA and SQIVND (reference sequence). Deletions cut 9 bases from V and 4 bases from J, with 19 bases between. This CDR3 has 15 residues.

The chain combines TRBV27 with TRBJ2-7; 7 nucleotides align to TRBD2. This CDR3 has 15 residues. V lost 5 bases and J lost 3; bases outside the gene matches: 10. From germline, CDR1 is MNHEY and CDR2 SMNVEV (reference sequence). The CDR3 loop reads CASSPRGLHGYEQYF. The CDR3 DNA reads TGTGCCAGCAGTCCCCGGGGACTACATGGCTACGAGCAGTACTTC.

This chain connects TRBV7-2 to TRBJ2-7, with TRBD2 matching 10 bases. The CDR3 totals 17 residues. J gave up 2 bases and V 4 bases, and 11 bases lay outside the gene matches. Germline V gene lookup returns CDR1 SGHTA and CDR2 FQGNSA. This CDR3 is CASSSRTSGLLPYEQYF. The CDR3, as DNA: TGTGCCAGCAGCTCACGGACTAGCGGACTACTACCCTACGAGCAGTACTTC. Complete variable domain (other parts from reference TRBV7-2 and TRBJ2-7): GAGVSQSPSNKVTEKGKDVELRCDPISGHTALYWYRQSLGQGLEFLIYFQGNSAPDKSGLPSDRFSAERTGGSVSTLTIQRTQQEDSAVYLCASSSRTSGLLPYEQYFGPGTRLTVT.

This clone has just a few counts. The V call is TRBV30, the J call TRBJ2-7, with unresolved D. The CDR3 has 13 amino acids. V lost 0 bases and J 0 bases, leaving 6 bases between the germline ends. Looked up from germline, CDR1 is GTSNPN and CDR2 is SVGIG (reference sequence). CDR3 amino acids: CAWSVASSYEQYF. In DNA, the CDR3 is TGTGCCTGGAGTGTAGCGAGCTCCTACGAGCAGTACTTC.

V and J are TRBV9 and TRBJ2-2; maybe TRBD2 (6 bases). CDR1 SGDLS and CDR2 YYNGEE come from the germline V gene. The CDR3 sequence is 18 residues long. V was trimmed by 4 bases and J by 0 bases, leaving 19 bases between them. The CDR3 DNA sequence: TGTGCCAGCAGCCCCGGGAGTGGAGGAGTCGCGAACACCGGGGAGCTGTTTTTT. It yields the protein CASSPGSGGVANTGELFF.

This clone was seen more than once but under ten times. V gene TRBV28 combines with J gene TRBJ2-7; D gene uncertain. CDR1 is MDHEN, CDR2 SYDVKM, per germline. The ends were cut back, 6 bases at V and 0 bases at J, with 9 bases in the middle. The CDR3 spans 13 residues. The CDR3 sequence: CASSTPVSYEQYF. DNA of the CDR3: TGTGCCAGCAGCACCCCCGTCTCCTACGAGCAGTACTTC. The full variable domain, with the rest looked up from reference TRBV28 and TRBJ2-7, is DVKVTQSSRYLVKRTGEKVFLECVQDMDHENMFWYRQDPGLGLRLIYFSYDVKMKEKGDIPEGYSVSREKKERFSLILESASTNQTSMYLCASSTPVSYEQYFGPGTRLTVT.

This clone turned up a few times. This chain links TRBV14 with TRBJ2-7, with 11 nucleotides matching TRBD2. CDR3 length: 14 residues. Unmatched junction bases numbered 1, after V lost 4 bases and J lost 2 bases. Germline V gives CDR1 SGHDN, CDR2 FVKESK. The DNA of the CDR3 is TGTGCCAGCAGCCCGACTAGCGGGACCTACGAGCAGTACTTC. Protein sequence: CASSPTSGTYEQYF.

The chain is built from TRBV11-2 and TRBJ2-7; 8 positions match TRBD2. J was trimmed by 6 bases and V by 5 bases; bases with no gene match: 12. The CDR3 contains 15 residues. CDR1 and CDR2 from the germline V gene are SGHAT and FQNNGV. The CDR3 sequence is CASSQPGTRGGEQYF. Here the CDR3 DNA reads TGTGCCAGCAGCCAGCCCGGGACACGGGGGGGCGAGCAGTACTTC.

This clone was detected only once. The V call is TRBV28, the J call TRBJ2-7; D is perhaps TRBD1 or TRBD2 (6 bases each). The germline CDR1 and CDR2 sequences are MDHEN and SYDVKM. V was trimmed by 3 bases and J by 7 bases, leaving 22 bases between them. This CDR3 is built from 16 residues. The CDR3 here is CASSFARGALGEEQYF. CDR3 sequence (DNA): TGTGCCAGCAGTTTTGCGAGGGGGGCCCTCGGAGAGGAGCAGTACTTC.

CDR3 region: CATSLAKGGYEQYF. For the CDR3, the DNA is TGTGCCACCAGTCTCGCAAAGGGGGGTTACGAGCAGTACTTC. The chain couples TRBV15 to TRBJ2-7; D may correspond to TRBD1 or TRBD2 (6 bases each). Per germline, CDR1 LNHNV and CDR2 YYDKDF (reference sequence). V lost 6 bases and J lost 4, with 16 bases in between. The CDR3 has 14 amino acids.

This clone was counted once. The CDR3 sequence: CSVDRQTMNTEAFF. In DNA form, the CDR3 reads TGCAGCGTTGATCGACAGACTATGAACACTGAAGCTTTCTTT. This chain uses TRBV29-1 with TRBJ1-1; TRBD1 is a possible D gene (5 bases). Germline CDR1 reads SQVTM; CDR2 reads ANQGSEA. Trimming left V 3 bases short and J 0 bases short, with 11 bases between. The CDR3 has 14 residues.